The clone carrying this T cell receptor beta chain has just one count. The data were taken from a study of blood T cell repertoires in COVID-19. The overall study: T cells, B-cell-depleted T cells, or PBMCs provided the cDNA or gDNA that served as material.

How the authors handled the data: The authors estimated nucleated cell counts from reference gene primer amplification. Libraries were prepared by immunoSEQ multiplex PCR; TCRdb keeps only in-frame clonotypes and omits some of them. From that table come the V and J calls and clone size; the DNA was used to work out D and trimming. The table includes 55,000 to 65,000 clones, 84% detected once. Germline CDR1 is SGDLS and CDR2 is YYNGEE. V dropped 2 bases and J dropped 4 bases, with 7 bases sitting between them. This CDR3 has 13 amino acids. The TCR was taken from a woman aged 55-70 years with acute or convalescent COVID-19. The chain is built from TRBV9 and TRBJ1-3, with D hard to call. The specimen sequenced was peripheral blood. CDR3: CASSVREGNTIYF. For the CDR3, the DNA is TGTGCCAGCAGCGTTCGGGAGGGAAACACCATATATTTT.